A selection of T cell receptor beta chains follows, all from one sample in a study of shared clonotypes between healthy human individuals. Assay used: immunoSEQ multiplex PCR; TCRdb lists only in-frame clones, some missing. The sample yields 1.6 million or so clones, around 98.5% seen once. Source material: naive CD4+ T cells sorted from blood. These receptors originate from a man aged 25 to 40 in good health. CDR3s include the opening cysteine and the closing phenylalanine or tryptophan. D genes are given only for firm matches. Clone sizes are given selectively: once, few, many, or a class where the clone is expanded.

cdr3_aa | cdr3_nt | cdr3_length | d_call | j_call | clone_size | v_call
CASSQDRGVREKLFF | TGTGCCAGCAGCCAAGATCGTGGGGTCAGAGAAAAACTGTTTTTT | 15 | NA | TRBJ1-4 | once | TRBV14
CASSEFRGQGETQYF | TGTGCCAGCAGTGAATTCAGGGGGCAGGGAGAGACCCAGTACTTC | 15 | TRBD1 | TRBJ2-5 | NA | TRBV2
CASSLRGGPNQPQHF | TGTGCCAGCAGCCTAAGAGGGGGGCCGAATCAGCCCCAGCATTTT | 15 | NA | TRBJ1-5 | NA | TRBV7-3
CASSQGRGLAGSYEQYF | TGTGCCAGCAGCCAAGGTCGGGGACTAGCGGGGTCCTACGAGCAGTACTTC | 17 | TRBD2 | TRBJ2-7 | NA | TRBV14
CASRYTIGANVLTF | TGCGCCAGCAGGTATACTATTGGGGCCAACGTCCTGACTTTC | 14 | NA | TRBJ2-6 | NA | TRBV4-1
CASSGGLALSEQYF | TGTGCCAGCAGCGGAGGACTAGCGTTAAGCGAGCAGTACTTC | 14 | TRBD2 | TRBJ2-7 | NA | TRBV5-8
CAISESIQGPTGELFF | TGTGCCATCAGTGAGTCGATTCAGGGCCCCACCGGGGAGCTGTTTTTT | 16 | NA | TRBJ2-2 | NA | TRBV10-3
CASSPGVRMNTEAFF | TGTGCCAGCAGCCCGGGGGTCCGGATGAACACTGAAGCTTTCTTT | 15 | NA | TRBJ1-1 | NA | TRBV7-2
CASSSGRGAGYEQYF | TGTGCCAGCAGCTCCGGTAGGGGGGCCGGGTACGAGCAGTACTTC | 15 | NA | TRBJ2-7 | NA | TRBV5-4
CAISDPVGANVLTF | TGTGCCATCAGTGATCCGGTTGGGGCCAACGTCCTGACTTTC | 14 | NA | TRBJ2-6 | NA | TRBV10-3
CASSLRGETQYF | TGCGCCAGCAGCTTGAGGGGGGAGACCCAGTACTTC | 12 | NA | TRBJ2-5 | NA | TRBV5-1
CASSPLGGGGVSETQYF | TGTGCCAGCTCACCCTTGGGTGGAGGGGGCGTATCGGAGACCCAGTACTTC | 17 | NA | TRBJ2-5 | NA | TRBV18
CASSLTGGWPRNEQFF | TGTGCCAGCAGCCTAACAGGGGGCTGGCCTAGGAATGAGCAGTTCTTC | 16 | TRBD1 | TRBJ2-1 | NA | TRBV7-2
CASSSRGWSSGGELFF | TGTGCCAGCAGCTCCCGTGGGTGGTCTTCGGGCGGGGAGCTGTTTTTT | 16 | NA | TRBJ2-2 | NA | TRBV7-2
CAALGSLLYNEQFF | TGTGCCGCACTCGGGAGCCTGCTCTACAATGAGCAGTTCTTC | 14 | NA | TRBJ2-1 | NA | TRBV28
CASSFSRGHEHEQYF | TGTGCCAGCAGTTTTTCAAGGGGCCACGAGCACGAGCAGTACTTC | 15 | NA | TRBJ2-7 | NA | TRBV27
CASSHPGLPDNEQFF | TGCGCCAGCAGCCACCCGGGACTTCCGGACAATGAGCAGTTCTTC | 15 | NA | TRBJ2-1 | NA | TRBV4-1
CASSVGAGGSYEQYF | TGTGCCAGCAGCGTAGGGGCAGGGGGCTCCTACGAGCAGTACTTC | 15 | TRBD1 | TRBJ2-7 | NA | TRBV9
CASSGQGSYGYTF | TGTGCCAGCAGCGGACAGGGCTCCTATGGCTACACCTTC | 13 | TRBD1 | TRBJ1-2 | NA | TRBV9
CASMGQTYGYTF | TGTGCCAGCATGGGACAGACCTATGGCTACACCTTC | 12 | TRBD1 | TRBJ1-2 | NA | TRBV7-9
CASSLAGQGLNTEAFF | TGTGCCAGCAGCTTGGCGGGACAGGGCTTGAACACTGAAGCTTTCTTT | 16 | TRBD1 | TRBJ1-1 | NA | TRBV5-6
CASSLGTSGQETQYF | TGTGCCAGCAGCTTAGGGACTAGCGGGCAAGAGACCCAGTACTTC | 15 | TRBD2 | TRBJ2-5 | NA | TRBV7-3
CASSLSDEQFF | TGTGCCAGCAGTTTATCTGATGAGCAGTTCTTC | 11 | NA | TRBJ2-1 | few | TRBV28
CATRWGASSTEAFF | TGTGCCACCAGGTGGGGGGCTTCGTCCACTGAAGCTTTCTTT | 14 | NA | TRBJ1-1 | NA | TRBV27
CASRLGGTAYYEQYF | TGTGCCAGCAGGCTTGGCGGGACAGCTTATTACGAGCAGTACTTC | 15 | NA | TRBJ2-7 | NA | TRBV6-5
CATSRDTDTQYF | TGTGCCACCAGCAGAGACACAGATACGCAGTATTTT | 12 | NA | TRBJ2-3 | NA | TRBV15